These 23 T cell receptor beta chains came from one sample sequenced in a study of CD8+ T cells in alopecia areata. Treatment specified: oral pan-JAK inhibitor, 5-10 mg twice daily. RNA extraction and reverse transcription yielded cDNA as sequencing template. Here immunoSEQ multiplex PCR was the method, and the copy in TCRdb shows in-frame clones only, minus some. The sample includes 95,000 to 100,000 clones, around 60% of them seen just once. The sequencing used CD8+ T cells sorted from blood, collected at week 4, from a patient treated with tofacitinib. Receptors originate from a human donor with alopecia areata.

This rearrangement joins TRBV7-9 to TRBJ1-2; 8 bases map to TRBD1. This CDR3 has 14 residues. Germline V lookup: CDR1 SEHNR, CDR2 FQNEAQ (reference sequence). Trimming took 4 bases from V and 4 from J; bases not matched to a gene: 5. CDR3 DNA: TGTGCCAGCAGCTGGACAGGGATCTCCTATGGCTACACCTTC. Translation gives CASSWTGISYGYTF.

The gene calls are TRBV4-1 and TRBJ1-1; D call uncertain. Germline V CDR1 and CDR2: MGHRA, YSYEKL. Trimming cost V 4 bases and J 8 bases, with 17 bases left between them. The CDR3 sequence is 14 residues long. The CDR3 region has the DNA TGCGCCAGCAGCCTTCAGAGCGGGTCCGGGGAAGCTTTCTTT. As protein: CASSLQSGSGEAFF.

The chain links TRBV23-1 to TRBJ1-5; tentative D call: TRBD1 (5 bases). TRBV23-1 belongs to the ORF category, with a function that is uncertain. CDR3 size: 17 residues. The V and J ends lost 0 bases and 1 base respectively, with 13 bases between them. Here the CDR3 reads CASSQSPGQTSNQPQHF. Here the CDR3 DNA reads TGCGCCAGCAGTCAATCGCCGGGGCAAACGAGCAATCAGCCCCAGCATTTT.

The chain recombines TRBV7-3 with TRBJ2-1; TRBD2 aligns across 13 bases. CDR1 and CDR2 (germline): SGHTA, FQGTGA. V shed 5 bases and J 10 bases; nucleotides not matched to a gene: 5. The CDR3 is 14 amino acids. CDR3 in DNA: TGTGCCAGCAGCACCGGACTAGCGGGAGTCGAGCAGTTCTTC. Amino acids: CASSTGLAGVEQFF.

The chain couples TRBV19 to TRBJ1-5, with D tentatively TRBD1 (5 bases). Germline V lookup: CDR1 LNHDA, CDR2 SQIVND (reference sequence). The V gene lost 6 bases and the J gene lost 6 bases, with 18 bases spanning the gap. The CDR3 runs to 15 residues. The CDR3, as DNA: TGTGCCAGTAGGATGAGGGGAAATGAAGGTCAGCCCCAGCATTTT. Its protein product is CASRMRGNEGQPQHF.

The V and J genes are TRBV27 and TRBJ2-7; TRBD1 or TRBD2 may be the D gene (5 bases each). CDR3 size: 14 residues. CDR1 is MNHEY and CDR2 is SMNVEV in the germline V gene (reference sequence). Trimming cost V 5 bases and J 0 bases, with 11 bases left between them. The CDR3 nucleotides read TGTGCCAGCAGTCCTCCGGGACGCTCCTACGAGCAGTACTTC. As protein: CASSPPGRSYEQYF.

The chain couples TRBV5-1 to TRBJ2-2, with 9 bases lining up with TRBD1. Germline CDR1 and CDR2: SGHRS and YFSETQ. With 3 bases clipped from V and 1 base from J, the junction kept 7 bases outside the gene matches. The CDR3 spans 17 residues. The DNA for the CDR3 is TGCGCCAGCAGCTCCAGGTGGGGACAGGGGAACACCGGGGAGCTGTTTTTT. Translated: CASSSRWGQGNTGELFF.

The chain employs TRBV30 and TRBJ2-4, with a weak D call TRBD1 (6 bases). CDR3 length: 15 amino acids. The V and J ends lost 2 bases and 0 bases respectively, with 11 bases between them. Germline V gives CDR1 GTSNPN, CDR2 SVGIG (reference sequence). Written as DNA, the CDR3 is TGTGCCTGGAGTCGGACAGTTCTAGCCAAAAACATTCAGTACTTC. Amino acids: CAWSRTVLAKNIQYF.

This clone appeared a few times. The J gene is TRBJ2-4, the V gene TRBV30; 11 positions match TRBD2. The CDR3 totals 12 residues. V trimming: 3 bases; J trimming: 9 bases; junction bases outside the gene matches: 1. Germline V lookup: CDR1 GTSNPN, CDR2 SVGIG (reference sequence). CDR3 sequence (DNA): TGTGCCTGGAGAGGACTAGCGGGCATTCAGTACTTC. Translating gives CAWRGLAGIQYF.

The V call is TRBV5-1, the J call TRBJ2-7; 9 bases are a match to TRBD1. V trimming: 4 bases; J trimming: 2 bases; junction bases outside the gene matches: 4. Germline-derived CDR1 and CDR2 are SGHRS and YFSETQ. The CDR3 contains 14 residues. The CDR3 coding sequence is TGCGCCAGCAGCGCGGGACAGGGCCCCTACGAGCAGTACTTC. Translation gives CASSAGQGPYEQYF.

This chain links TRBV7-9 with TRBJ2-7; a weak D match, TRBD2 (6 bases). Trimming removed 0 bases from V and 3 bases from J, with 6 bases in between. The CDR3 consists of 13 residues. Germline loops: CDR1 SEHNR, CDR2 FQNEAQ (reference sequence). The CDR3 reads CASSLARGYEQYF. The CDR3 DNA follows: TGTGCCAGCAGCTTAGCGCGGGGCTACGAGCAGTACTTC.

Comment on this clone: The sample carries other DNA sequences with the same CDR3. CDR3 DNA: TGTGCCAGCAGTTTAGGGGTAGCGGGGGCCAACGTCCTGACTTTC. Translated, it gives CASSLGVAGANVLTF. This chain links TRBV27 with TRBJ2-6, with a possible D match to TRBD2 (5 bases). V dropped 2 bases and J dropped 4 bases, with 9 bases sitting between them. This CDR3 region has 15 residues. Germline V gene data show CDR1 as MNHEY and CDR2 as SMNVEV (reference sequence). The full variable domain, in which reference TRBV27 and TRBJ2-6 provide the parts outside the CDR3, is EAQVTQNPRYLITVTGKKLTVTCSQNMNHEYMSWYRQDPGLGLRQIYYSMNVEVTDKGDVPEGYKVSRKEKRNFPLILESPSPNQTSLYFCASSLGVAGANVLTFGAGSRLTVL.

This clone is medium-sized within its sample. V gene TRBV4-2 combines with J gene TRBJ2-1, with 9 bases matching TRBD1. Per germline, CDR1 LGHNA and CDR2 YNFKEQ. V shed 1 base, J shed 2 bases, and the junction held 3 bases outside the gene matches. CDR3 size: 16 residues. The chain's CDR3 is CASSQVGQGPYNEQFF. CDR3 DNA sequence: TGTGCCAGCAGCCAAGTGGGACAGGGTCCCTACAATGAGCAGTTCTTC.

The rearrangement uses TRBV5-4 and TRBJ2-7; D gene ambiguous. CDR3 size: 13 residues. V was trimmed by 4 bases and J by 1 base, leaving 9 bases between them. Looked up from germline, CDR1 is SGHNT and CDR2 is YYREEE (reference sequence). The CDR3 region has the DNA TGTGCCAGCAGCCCGGACGGTTCCTACGAGCAGTACTTC. The encoded protein is CASSPDGSYEQYF.

V is TRBV2 and J is TRBJ2-1; no firm D call. The CDR3 has 16 residues. V lost 0 bases and J 4 bases, leaving 13 bases between the germline ends. CDR1 SNHLY and CDR2 FYNNEI come from the germline V gene. CDR3 in amino acids: CASSEARHMLYNEQFF. The CDR3 coding sequence is TGTGCCAGCAGTGAAGCGCGGCATATGCTATACAATGAGCAGTTCTTC.

The sample holds one count of this clone. This chain joins TRBV5-1 and TRBJ1-2; D perhaps matches TRBD1 (5 bases). Trimming cost V 2 bases and J 3 bases, with 8 bases left between them. Per germline, CDR1 SGHRS and CDR2 YFSETQ. This CDR3 contains 13 residues. The CDR3 protein is CASSLGDHYGYTF. The CDR3 region has the DNA TGCGCCAGCAGCTTAGGGGATCACTATGGCTACACCTTC.

The chain links TRBV7-9 to TRBJ1-2; TRBD1 matches at 8 bases. Germline values: CDR1 SEHNR, CDR2 FQNEAQ (reference sequence). This CDR3 has 15 residues. V dropped 5 bases and J dropped 4; count of bases not matched to a gene: 9. The CDR3 DNA is TGTGCCAGCAGCCCGAACCCGGACAGGGTCTATGGCTACACCTTC. Translated, it gives CASSPNPDRVYGYTF.

The rearrangement links TRBV5-1 to TRBJ1-2, with no clear D. The CDR3 extends over 17 amino acids. Germline V gene data show CDR1 as SGHRS and CDR2 as YFSETQ. Trimming removed 1 base at V and 0 bases at J, with 16 bases between. The chain's CDR3 is CASSLKLEGSSNYGYTF. The DNA of the CDR3 is TGCGCCAGCAGCTTGAAGTTGGAGGGATCCTCTAACTATGGCTACACCTTC.

This sequence joins TRBV5-1 and TRBJ2-7; D gene unclear. The germline V and J ends were trimmed by 0 bases and 0 bases, with 10 bases remaining between them. This CDR3 contains 15 residues. Germline V gene lookup returns CDR1 SGHRS and CDR2 YFSETQ. DNA of the CDR3: TGCGCCAGCAGCTTGGTAACCGACTTCTCCTACGAGCAGTACTTC. This codes for CASSLVTDFSYEQYF.

The V call is TRBV27, the J call TRBJ2-2; D uncertain. This CDR3 is built from 15 residues. Trimming stripped 5 bases from V and 0 bases from J, with 10 bases between. The germline CDR1 and CDR2 sequences are MNHEY and SMNVEV (reference sequence). DNA for the CDR3: TGTGCCAGCAGTCCCCGGGTGACGAACACCGGGGAGCTGTTTTTT. This translates into CASSPRVTNTGELFF.

This chain joins TRBV30 and TRBJ1-1, with a tentative D call TRBD1 (6 bases). V shed 0 bases and J shed 5 bases, with 13 bases lying between them. The CDR3 runs to 14 residues. Per germline, CDR1 GTSNPN and CDR2 SVGIG (reference sequence). This CDR3 is CAWSVLQGLTEAFF. The CDR3 DNA reads as TGTGCCTGGAGTGTTTTACAGGGTCTGACTGAAGCTTTCTTT. The full variable domain, its missing parts supplied by reference TRBV30 and TRBJ1-1, is SQTIHQWPATLVQPVGSPLSLECTVEGTSNPNLYWYRQAAGRGLQLLFYSVGIGQISSEVPQNLSASRPQDRQFILSSKKLLLSDSGFYLCAWSVLQGLTEAFFGQGTRLTVV.

The genes are TRBV29-1 and TRBJ1-1; TRBD1 matches 7 bases. The germline gives CDR1 SQVTM, CDR2 ANQGSEA. Unmatched junction bases numbered 11, after V lost 3 bases and J lost 10 bases. The CDR3 runs 13 residues. The CDR3 is CSVDEGGASRAFF. The DNA of the CDR3 is TGCAGCGTTGATGAAGGGGGCGCGTCTCGAGCTTTCTTT.

V and J are TRBV30 and TRBJ2-3, with D maybe TRBD2 (5 bases). Looked up from germline, CDR1 is GTSNPN and CDR2 is SVGIG (reference sequence). The CDR3 has 11 residues. V shed 0 bases and J shed 12 bases, with 10 bases lying between them. CDR3 bases: TGTGCCTGGAGTGTAACTAGAGAACAGTATTTT. This codes for CAWSVTREQYF. Filled out from reference TRBV30 and TRBJ2-3, the complete variable domain reads SQTIHQWPATLVQPVGSPLSLECTVEGTSNPNLYWYRQAAGRGLQLLFYSVGIGQISSEVPQNLSASRPQDRQFILSSKKLLLSDSGFYLCAWSVTREQYFGPGTRLTVL.